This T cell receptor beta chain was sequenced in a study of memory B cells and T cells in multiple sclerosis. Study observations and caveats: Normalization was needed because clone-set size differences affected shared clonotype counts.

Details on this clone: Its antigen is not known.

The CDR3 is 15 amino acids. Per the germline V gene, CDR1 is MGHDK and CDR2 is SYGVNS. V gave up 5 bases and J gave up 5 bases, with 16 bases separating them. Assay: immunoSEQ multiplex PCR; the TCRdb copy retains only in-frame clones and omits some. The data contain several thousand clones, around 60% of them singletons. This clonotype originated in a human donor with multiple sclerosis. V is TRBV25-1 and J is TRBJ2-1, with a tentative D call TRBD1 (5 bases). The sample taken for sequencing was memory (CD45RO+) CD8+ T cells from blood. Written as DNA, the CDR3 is TGTGCCAGCAGTCCGGCAGGGAATGACCACAATGAGCAGTTCTTC. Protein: CASSPAGNDHNEQFF.